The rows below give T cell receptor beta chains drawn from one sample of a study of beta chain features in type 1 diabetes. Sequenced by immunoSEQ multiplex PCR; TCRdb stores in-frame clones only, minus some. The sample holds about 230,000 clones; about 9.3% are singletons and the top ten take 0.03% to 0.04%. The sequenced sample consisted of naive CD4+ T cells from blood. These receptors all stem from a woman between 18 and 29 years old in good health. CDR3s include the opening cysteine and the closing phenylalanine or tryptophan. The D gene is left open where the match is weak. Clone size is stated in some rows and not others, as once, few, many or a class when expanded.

CDR3 DNA: TGCGCCAGCAGTCAATCCAAGGGGCCTCGCTCTGGAAACACCATATATTTT
CDR3 protein: CASSQSKGPRSGNTIYF
CDR3 length: 17
V gene: TRBV23-1
clone size: -
J gene: TRBJ1-3
D gene: -

CDR3 DNA: TGTGCCAGCAGCCAAGGGACTAACTCCTACGAGCAGTACTTC
CDR3 protein: CASSQGTNSYEQYF
CDR3 length: 14
V gene: TRBV5-6
clone size: few
J gene: TRBJ2-7
D gene: TRBD2

CDR3 DNA: TGTGCCTGGATATCTGGAAACACCATATATTTT
CDR3 protein: CAWISGNTIYF
CDR3 length: 11
V gene: TRBV30
clone size: few
J gene: TRBJ1-3
D gene: -

CDR3 DNA: TGTGCCATCGAACACTACGGGACACCTTTAGGCTACACCTTC
CDR3 protein: CAIEHYGTPLGYTF
CDR3 length: 14
V gene: TRBV7-6
clone size: -
J gene: TRBJ1-2
D gene: -

CDR3 DNA: TGCGCCAGCAGTAAGGAGGGCTATGGCTACACCTTC
CDR3 protein: CASSKEGYGYTF
CDR3 length: 12
V gene: TRBV5-1
clone size: few
J gene: TRBJ1-2
D gene: -

CDR3 DNA: TGTGCCTGCCGACTAGCGGGGAACACCGGGGAGCTGTTTTTT
CDR3 protein: CACRLAGNTGELFF
CDR3 length: 14
V gene: TRBV30
clone size: -
J gene: TRBJ2-2
D gene: TRBD2

CDR3 DNA: TGTGCCAGCAGCAGACTAGCGGGAGGGCGAGAGCAGTTCTTC
CDR3 protein: CASSRLAGGREQFF
CDR3 length: 14
V gene: TRBV7-2
clone size: many
J gene: TRBJ2-1
D gene: TRBD2

CDR3 DNA: TGCGCCAGCAGCTGGGACTCCAATTCACCCCTCCACTTT
CDR3 protein: CASSWDSNSPLHF
CDR3 length: 13
V gene: TRBV5-1
clone size: few
J gene: TRBJ1-6
D gene: -

CDR3 DNA: TGTGCCAGCTCAGCTATCCCCGGGACAGGGAATCAGCCCCAGCATTTT
CDR3 protein: CASSAIPGTGNQPQHF
CDR3 length: 16
V gene: TRBV18
clone size: -
J gene: TRBJ1-5
D gene: TRBD1

CDR3 DNA: TGTGCCAGCAGCCGTGGGGGGGATGCCTACGAGCAGTACTTC
CDR3 protein: CASSRGGDAYEQYF
CDR3 length: 14
V gene: TRBV7-8
clone size: few
J gene: TRBJ2-7
D gene: TRBD2

CDR3 DNA: TGTGCCACCAGCAGGGGACAGGGAGCTAACTATGGCTACACCTTC
CDR3 protein: CATSRGQGANYGYTF
CDR3 length: 15
V gene: TRBV15
clone size: -
J gene: TRBJ1-2
D gene: TRBD1

CDR3 DNA: TGTGCCTGGGCGAACCCTGAAGCTTTCTTT
CDR3 protein: CAWANPEAFF
CDR3 length: 10
V gene: TRBV30
clone size: few
J gene: TRBJ1-1
D gene: -

CDR3 DNA: TGTGCCAGCAGCCGTGGACAGCCGAACACTGAAGCTTTCTTT
CDR3 protein: CASSRGQPNTEAFF
CDR3 length: 14
V gene: TRBV5-4
clone size: few
J gene: TRBJ1-1
D gene: -

CDR3 DNA: TGTGCCTGGAGTTGGGACAGGGAGGGCGGGGAGCTGTTTTTT
CDR3 protein: CAWSWDREGGELFF
CDR3 length: 14
V gene: TRBV30
clone size: -
J gene: TRBJ2-2
D gene: TRBD1

CDR3 DNA: TGTGCCAGCAGCTCCGGGACTAGCGGGAACACCGGGGAGCTGTTTTTT
CDR3 protein: CASSSGTSGNTGELFF
CDR3 length: 16
V gene: TRBV7-9
clone size: -
J gene: TRBJ2-2
D gene: TRBD2

CDR3 DNA: TGTGCCAGCTCACCACCGGTGGGGAGGGAGTCTGGGGCCAACGTCCTGACTTTC
CDR3 protein: CASSPPVGRESGANVLTF
CDR3 length: 18
V gene: TRBV18
clone size: few
J gene: TRBJ2-6
D gene: TRBD2

CDR3 DNA: TGTGCCAGCTCACCATATGACAGGGGCGAAAATACGCAGTATTTT
CDR3 protein: CASSPYDRGENTQYF
CDR3 length: 15
V gene: TRBV18
clone size: -
J gene: TRBJ2-3
D gene: TRBD1

CDR3 DNA: TGTGCCACCCGGGACACGCTGGGCCCTGAAGCTTTCTTT
CDR3 protein: CATRDTLGPEAFF
CDR3 length: 13
V gene: TRBV6-1
clone size: -
J gene: TRBJ1-1
D gene: -

CDR3 DNA: TGTGCCTGGAGCCGACAGGGGGTTCCTCAGCCCCAGCATTTT
CDR3 protein: CAWSRQGVPQPQHF
CDR3 length: 14
V gene: TRBV30
clone size: -
J gene: TRBJ1-5
D gene: TRBD1

CDR3 DNA: TGTGCCAGCTCACCCCGGACAGCCTCGGGCGGGGCCAACGTCCTGACTTTC
CDR3 protein: CASSPRTASGGANVLTF
CDR3 length: 17
V gene: TRBV18
clone size: -
J gene: TRBJ2-6
D gene: -

CDR3 DNA: TGTGCCAGTAGTCTTCTGACAGGGGGCATCTACGAGCAGTACTTC
CDR3 protein: CASSLLTGGIYEQYF
CDR3 length: 15
V gene: TRBV19
clone size: -
J gene: TRBJ2-7
D gene: TRBD1

CDR3 DNA: TGTGCCAGCAGCCAAGATCAGACTCTCTCCTACGAGCAGTACTTC
CDR3 protein: CASSQDQTLSYEQYF
CDR3 length: 15
V gene: TRBV4-2
clone size: many
J gene: TRBJ2-7
D gene: -

CDR3 DNA: TGTGCCAGTAGGGACAGGGGGCCAAACATTCAGTACTTC
CDR3 protein: CASRDRGPNIQYF
CDR3 length: 13
V gene: TRBV19
clone size: -
J gene: TRBJ2-4
D gene: TRBD1

CDR3 DNA: TGTGCCAGCAGCCAAGAGTCCCGCCCGGGGGTAGCGGGAAGGAATGAGCAGTTCTTC
CDR3 protein: CASSQESRPGVAGRNEQFF
CDR3 length: 19
V gene: TRBV4-2
clone size: many
J gene: TRBJ2-1
D gene: TRBD2

CDR3 DNA: TGTGCCAGCAGTCGATTCGGGTCGCCCTCCTACGAGCAGTACTTC
CDR3 protein: CASSRFGSPSYEQYF
CDR3 length: 15
V gene: TRBV6-5
clone size: few
J gene: TRBJ2-7
D gene: -

CDR3 DNA: TGTGCCAGTAACGCGTATAGCAATCAGCCCCAGCATTTT
CDR3 protein: CASNAYSNQPQHF
CDR3 length: 13
V gene: TRBV19
clone size: -
J gene: TRBJ1-5
D gene: -

CDR3 DNA: TGTGCCATCAGCCTCGCCCCGACAGGCACCCTAGACAATGAGCAGTTCTTC
CDR3 protein: CAISLAPTGTLDNEQFF
CDR3 length: 17
V gene: TRBV10-3
clone size: few
J gene: TRBJ2-1
D gene: -

CDR3 DNA: TGTGCCAGTAGTATTCAGGATACGCAGTATTTT
CDR3 protein: CASSIQDTQYF
CDR3 length: 11
V gene: TRBV19
clone size: -
J gene: TRBJ2-3
D gene: -

CDR3 DNA: TGCGCCAGCAGCCAAGAAGACTGGGCAGATACGCAGTATTTT
CDR3 protein: CASSQEDWADTQYF
CDR3 length: 14
V gene: TRBV4-1
clone size: -
J gene: TRBJ2-3
D gene: -

CDR3 DNA: TGTGCCAGCAGTTCCACCTCAGGGGGTCGGGCCTACGAGCAGTACTTC
CDR3 protein: CASSSTSGGRAYEQYF
CDR3 length: 16
V gene: TRBV27
clone size: few
J gene: TRBJ2-7
D gene: TRBD1

CDR3 DNA: TGTGCCAGCAGCCTCGTTGGCCCATCCTACAATGAGCAGTTCTTC
CDR3 protein: CASSLVGPSYNEQFF
CDR3 length: 15
V gene: TRBV11-2
clone size: few
J gene: TRBJ2-1
D gene: -

CDR3 DNA: TGTGCCAGCAGTTCTACCGGGACAGGGGGTTCCTACGAGCAGTACTTC
CDR3 protein: CASSSTGTGGSYEQYF
CDR3 length: 16
V gene: TRBV6-5
clone size: few
J gene: TRBJ2-7
D gene: TRBD1

CDR3 DNA: TGTGCCAGCTCACCAACGATGGGGGGAATGAACACTGAAGCTTTCTTT
CDR3 protein: CASSPTMGGMNTEAFF
CDR3 length: 16
V gene: TRBV18
clone size: -
J gene: TRBJ1-1
D gene: -

CDR3 DNA: TGTGCCTGGACCCCGGGGGGATCCGGAAACACCATATATTTT
CDR3 protein: CAWTPGGSGNTIYF
CDR3 length: 14
V gene: TRBV30
clone size: -
J gene: TRBJ1-3
D gene: -

CDR3 DNA: TGTGCCAGCAGCCGACAGGGTTACGAGCAGTACTTC
CDR3 protein: CASSRQGYEQYF
CDR3 length: 12
V gene: TRBV11-2
clone size: many
J gene: TRBJ2-7
D gene: TRBD1

CDR3 DNA: TGTGCCAGCAGGCGGGGAGGGGGTTACACTGAAGCTTTCTTT
CDR3 protein: CASRRGGGYTEAFF
CDR3 length: 14
V gene: TRBV6-1
clone size: -
J gene: TRBJ1-1
D gene: -

CDR3 DNA: TGTGCCAGTAGTATTGAATGGACTAGCGATGAGCAGTTCTTC
CDR3 protein: CASSIEWTSDEQFF
CDR3 length: 14
V gene: TRBV19
clone size: few
J gene: TRBJ2-1
D gene: TRBD2

CDR3 DNA: TGCAGCGTCGAAACCGGACAGGGAAATTCACCCCTCCACTTT
CDR3 protein: CSVETGQGNSPLHF
CDR3 length: 14
V gene: TRBV29-1
clone size: -
J gene: TRBJ1-6
D gene: TRBD1

CDR3 DNA: TGTGCCAGCTCACCACGGTCACAGGGGGTCTACAATGAGCAGTTCTTC
CDR3 protein: CASSPRSQGVYNEQFF
CDR3 length: 16
V gene: TRBV18
clone size: few
J gene: TRBJ2-1
D gene: TRBD1

CDR3 DNA: TGCGCCAGCAGTGTTGGGTTTTTGGGGACTAGCTCAATTGATGAGCAGTTCTTC
CDR3 protein: CASSVGFLGTSSIDEQFF
CDR3 length: 18
V gene: TRBV10-1
clone size: -
J gene: TRBJ2-1
D gene: TRBD2

CDR3 DNA: TGTGCCAGTAGTACGGTAGCGGGGCTAAAAAACATTCAGTACTTC
CDR3 protein: CASSTVAGLKNIQYF
CDR3 length: 15
V gene: TRBV19
clone size: -
J gene: TRBJ2-4
D gene: TRBD2

CDR3 DNA: TGTGCCAGCAGTTTGCGCAAAGGACAGGGGGTGGAGACCCAGTACTTC
CDR3 protein: CASSLRKGQGVETQYF
CDR3 length: 16
V gene: TRBV28
clone size: -
J gene: TRBJ2-5
D gene: TRBD1

CDR3 DNA: TGTGCCAGCAAAAGGGGGCGAGGGCAGGAAAAACTGTTTTTT
CDR3 protein: CASKRGRGQEKLFF
CDR3 length: 14
V gene: TRBV2
clone size: -
J gene: TRBJ1-4
D gene: TRBD1

CDR3 DNA: TGTGCCAGCAGCCCCCGACTAGCGGGAGGGGGCCAAGAGACCCAGTACTTC
CDR3 protein: CASSPRLAGGGQETQYF
CDR3 length: 17
V gene: TRBV5-4
clone size: -
J gene: TRBJ2-5
D gene: TRBD2

CDR3 DNA: TGTGCCTTGGCCTTCGGGATGAACACTGAAGCTTTCTTT
CDR3 protein: CALAFGMNTEAFF
CDR3 length: 13
V gene: TRBV30
clone size: -
J gene: TRBJ1-1
D gene: -

CDR3 DNA: TGTGCCAGCCGTTGGACATCTAGCACAGATACGCAGTATTTT
CDR3 protein: CASRWTSSTDTQYF
CDR3 length: 14
V gene: TRBV6-1
clone size: few
J gene: TRBJ2-3
D gene: -

CDR3 DNA: TGTGCCAGCAGCCCCTACAGTCCCGGATATGGCTACACCTTC
CDR3 protein: CASSPYSPGYGYTF
CDR3 length: 14
V gene: TRBV14
clone size: many
J gene: TRBJ1-2
D gene: -

CDR3 DNA: TGTGCCAGCAGCCTCCAAGAGACCCAGTACTTC
CDR3 protein: CASSLQETQYF
CDR3 length: 11
V gene: TRBV7-2
clone size: -
J gene: TRBJ2-5
D gene: -

CDR3 DNA: TGTGCCAGTAGTGCGGCCGGACAGTACAATGAGCAGTTCTTC
CDR3 protein: CASSAAGQYNEQFF
CDR3 length: 14
V gene: TRBV19
clone size: few
J gene: TRBJ2-1
D gene: -

CDR3 DNA: TGCGCCAGCAGTGAGCGACGGGGATACGAGCAGTACTTC
CDR3 protein: CASSERRGYEQYF
CDR3 length: 13
V gene: TRBV10-1
clone size: -
J gene: TRBJ2-7
D gene: -

CDR3 DNA: TGTGCCAGCAGCCAAGAGACTACAGGGACCACTGAAGCTTTCTTT
CDR3 protein: CASSQETTGTTEAFF
CDR3 length: 15
V gene: TRBV4-2
clone size: -
J gene: TRBJ1-1
D gene: -

CDR3 DNA: TGTGCCAGCAGCCAAGCGGGACAGGGGCATCAGCCCCAGCATTTT
CDR3 protein: CASSQAGQGHQPQHF
CDR3 length: 15
V gene: TRBV14
clone size: many
J gene: TRBJ1-5
D gene: TRBD1

CDR3 DNA: TGCAGCGTCTTGACAGGGACTGGGGGTAGCAATCAGCCCCAGCATTTT
CDR3 protein: CSVLTGTGGSNQPQHF
CDR3 length: 16
V gene: TRBV29-1
clone size: few
J gene: TRBJ1-5
D gene: TRBD1

CDR3 DNA: TGTGCCAGCAGCCCGGCCCAGGGAAGGACTGGGGCCAACGTCCTGACTTTC
CDR3 protein: CASSPAQGRTGANVLTF
CDR3 length: 17
V gene: TRBV5-4
clone size: few
J gene: TRBJ2-6
D gene: -

CDR3 DNA: TGTGCCAGCTCCCTCTCCGGGGGTACTGGAAACACCATATATTTT
CDR3 protein: CASSLSGGTGNTIYF
CDR3 length: 15
V gene: TRBV18
clone size: few
J gene: TRBJ1-3
D gene: -